This T cell receptor (beta chain) was recorded in a study of T cells in Graves' hyperthyroidism and ophthalmopathy. Findings of the study overall: Ophthalmopathy prediction by the model preceded onset by a median approximately six months.

This clonotype was recorded at least ten times. Its cognate antigen is unknown. Aged 18 to 65, the patients had hyperthyroidism that was newly diagnosed and had lasted under 2 months. Amplified TCR beta CDR3 regions came from RNA transcripts. The HTBI primer set served for first-round RT-PCR of the TCR CDR3. MiXCR was run by TCRdb on the multiplex PCR reads, yielding one entry per CDR3 protein. Of hundreds of thousands of distinct CDR3 sequences in the sample, roughly 16% were seen once. The CDR3 covers 16 residues. V lost 2 bases to trimming and J lost 4 bases; unmatched junction nucleotides: 7. The germline CDR1 and CDR2 sequences are MDHEN and SYDVKM.

The rearrangement uses TRBV28 and TRBJ2-3; TRBD2 matches at 9 bases. Specimen: blood. The source of this sequence is a young woman with Graves' hyperthyroidism. The CDR3 DNA reads as TGTGCCAGCAGTTTAATGGTAGCGGGAGCGGCAGATACGCAGTATTTT. Translation: CASSLMVAGAADTQYF. Supplemented by reference TRBV28 and TRBJ2-3, the full variable domain reads DVKVTQSSRYLVKRTGEKVFLECVQDMDHENMFWYRQDPGLGLRLIYFSYDVKMKEKGDIPEGYSVSREKKERFSLILESASTNQTSMYLCASSLMVAGAADTQYFGPGTRLTVL.